The 29 T cell receptor beta chains in this list originate from one sample, sequenced in a study of blood T cell repertoires in COVID-19. The assay was immunoSEQ multiplex PCR, and TCRdb's table has in-frame clones only and misses some. Of approximately 97,000 clones listed, roughly 89% are singletons. Sequenced input: peripheral blood. The receptor set was obtained from a woman aged 50 to 65 with COVID-19, enrolled during active disease.

The chain couples TRBV11-2 to TRBJ2-7; 10 nucleotides line up with TRBD2. CDR1 is SGHAT, CDR2 FQNNGV, per germline. V gave up 4 bases and J gave up 2 bases; unmatched junction bases: 11. This CDR3 is built from 17 residues. CDR3 loop: CASSSTSGAKPPYEQYV. In DNA, the CDR3 is TGTGCCAGCAGCTCCACTAGCGGGGCGAAACCCCCCTACGAGCAGTACGTC.

The chain is built from TRBV3-1 (or the pseudogene TRBV3-2) and TRBJ2-3, with D perhaps TRBD2 (7 bases). From germline, CDR1 is LGHDT and CDR2 YNNKEL (reference sequence). With 4 bases removed from V and 5 bases from J, the gap between germline ends came to 19 bases. There are 16 residues in the CDR3. CDR3 residues: CASSLRGGGEGDTQYF. The CDR3 region has the DNA TGTGCCAGCAGCCTTCGTGGCGGGGGCGAGGGAGATACGCAGTATTTT.

V and J are TRBV12-3 or TRBV12-4 and TRBJ1-2; unclear D gene. The CDR3 extends over 13 amino acids. The V gene lost 3 bases and the J gene lost 3 bases, with 8 bases spanning the gap. In DNA, the CDR3 is TGTGCCAGCAGTTTGCGGGATGACTATGGCTACACCTTC. It codes for CASSLRDDYGYTF.

This clone appeared once. The chain uses TRBV2 and TRBJ1-6; 10 bases align to TRBD1. Germline values: CDR1 SNHLY, CDR2 FYNNEI. CDR3 length: 15 amino acids. The trim removed 2 bases at V and 14 bases at J, leaving 9 bases unmatched. The CDR3 DNA sequence: TGTGCCAGCAGTGAACCGGGACAGGGGATCGTAACCCTCCACTTT. Its translation is CASSEPGQGIVTLHF.

V gene TRBV13 combines with J gene TRBJ2-2, with 7 bases fitting TRBD1. The germline gives CDR1 PRHDT, CDR2 FYEKMQ (reference sequence). J gave up 5 bases and V 2 bases, and 8 bases lay outside the gene matches. There are 16 residues in the CDR3. CDR3 nucleotides: TGTGCCAGCAGCTTAAGCGATACAGGGGTGACCGGGGAGCTGTTTTTT. As protein: CASSLSDTGVTGELFF.

V and J are TRBV5-1 and TRBJ2-7; 12 nucleotides match TRBD1. This CDR3 has 15 residues. Germline V gives CDR1 SGHRS, CDR2 YFSETQ. V shed 3 bases, J shed 2 bases, and the junction held 3 bases outside the gene matches. CDR3 protein: CASSYGTGGAYEQYV. The CDR3 bases are TGCGCCAGCAGCTACGGGACAGGGGGCGCCTACGAGCAGTACGTC.

The chain is built from TRBV5-1 and TRBJ2-3; 7 bases align to TRBD1. Unmatched junction bases numbered 10, after V lost 4 bases and J lost 2 bases. The CDR3 has 16 amino acids. The V gene's germline CDR1 is SGHRS and CDR2 YFSETQ. In DNA, the CDR3 is TGCGCCAGCAGCCACAGAGGGGGCGGATACACAGATACGCAGTATTTT. Translating gives CASSHRGGGYTDTQYF. The variable domain in full, completed from reference TRBV5-1 and TRBJ2-3, reads KAGVTQTPRYLIKTRGQQVTLSCSPISGHRSVSWYQQTPGQGLQFLFEYFSETQRNKGNFPGRFSGRQFSNSRSEMNVSTLELGDSALYLCASSHRGGGYTDTQYFGPGTRLTVL.

The chain carries TRBV11-3 and TRBJ2-5; D unclear. Germline V gene sequence: CDR1 SGHNT, CDR2 YENEEA. This CDR3 has 12 amino acids. The germline V and J ends were trimmed by 2 bases and 4 bases, with 5 bases remaining between them. Here the CDR3 DNA reads TGTGCCAGCAGCTTATCCGGAGAGACCCAGTACTTC. Its protein is CASSLSGETQYF.

The chain joins TRBV6-5 to TRBJ2-7, with 7 bases matching TRBD1. J was trimmed by 2 bases and V by 7 bases; bases with no gene match: 8. The CDR3 is 14 amino acids. Germline CDR1 MNHEY, CDR2 SVGAGI. The CDR3 nucleotides read TGTGCCAGCACCCAGGGGACAGCTCCCTACGAGCAGTACTTC. Its translation is CASTQGTAPYEQYF.

This clone was recorded a few times. The chain combines TRBV2 with TRBJ1-5; 7 positions match TRBD1. The CDR3 consists of 14 residues. V lost 5 bases, J lost 4 bases, and 5 bases stayed unmatched. Germline values: CDR1 SNHLY, CDR2 FYNNEI. The CDR3 region has the DNA TGTGCCAGCAGTTACGGGACAGATAATCAGCCCCAGCATTTT. Amino acid sequence: CASSYGTDNQPQHF.

The table lists this clone with a few counts. The CDR3 sequence is CASSFTTGRNTEAFF. The CDR3 coding sequence is TGCGCCAGCAGCTTTACGACAGGGAGGAACACTGAAGCTTTCTTT. This rearrangement joins TRBV5-1 to TRBJ1-1, with TRBD1 identical over 7 bases. The germline V gene has CDR1 SGHRS and CDR2 YFSETQ. There are 15 residues in the CDR3. V was clipped by 2 bases and J by 1 base; unmatched bases: 5.

This clone was observed a single time. The rearrangement joins TRBV28 to TRBJ1-2, with D possibly being TRBD1 (6 bases). Germline V gives CDR1 MDHEN, CDR2 SYDVKM. The length of the CDR3 is 14 residues. V lost 6 bases and J lost 1, with 12 bases in between. The CDR3 reads CASRPTGRNYGYTF. The CDR3 DNA follows: TGTGCCAGCAGGCCGACAGGCCGTAACTATGGCTACACCTTC.

The V call is TRBV23-1, the J call TRBJ1-1, with D possibly TRBD1 on 5 matching bases. TRBV23-1 is marked as an open reading frame, function uncertain. CDR3 length equals 18 residues. Trimming cost V 0 bases and J 0 bases, with 17 bases left between them. The CDR3 loop is CASSQSSPDRTMNTEAFF. DNA for the CDR3: TGCGCCAGCAGTCAATCGTCCCCAGATAGGACAATGAACACTGAAGCTTTCTTT.

The chain has TRBV2 and TRBJ2-1; perhaps TRBD1 as D (5 bases). The CDR3 is 15 amino acids. Trimming shortened V by 6 bases and J by 1 base, and 13 bases separated the two germline ends. Germline V gene data show CDR1 as SNHLY and CDR2 as FYNNEI. The CDR3 loop reads CASSPGPSSYNEQFF. The CDR3 coding sequence is TGTGCCAGCAGCCCAGGGCCCTCATCCTACAATGAGCAGTTCTTC.

The chain joins TRBV5-8 to TRBJ1-2; perhaps TRBD1 as D (5 bases). Germline V CDR1 and CDR2: SGHTS, YDEGEE. Trimming removed 3 bases from V and 5 bases from J, with 17 bases in between. The CDR3 loop spans 15 amino acids. CDR3 sequence: CASSSRAQGWYGYTF. The CDR3 DNA is TGTGCCAGCAGCTCTAGGGCCCAGGGTTGGTATGGCTACACCTTC.

The genes are TRBV27 and TRBJ1-2, with 9 bases that match TRBD1. Germline CDR1 is MNHEY and CDR2 is SMNVEV (reference sequence). The CDR3 runs to 15 residues. V lost 4 bases to trimming and J lost 4 bases; unmatched junction nucleotides: 7. CDR3 DNA: TGTGCCAGCAGTTCGTTGGACAGGGGTACCTATGGCTACACCTTC. Amino acids: CASSSLDRGTYGYTF.

V usage is TRBV19 and J usage is TRBJ1-6; D is ambiguous. The germline CDR1 and CDR2 sequences are LNHDA and SQIVND (reference sequence). V was clipped by 8 bases and J by 7 bases, with 12 bases between them. The CDR3 has 13 residues. CDR3 nucleotides: TGTGCCAGTCTTGGCTCCTCGAATTCACCCCTCCACTTT. It yields the protein CASLGSSNSPLHF.

The rearrangement links TRBV28 to TRBJ1-2; a weak D match, TRBD1 (6 bases). This CDR3 has 14 residues. CDR1 and CDR2 (germline): MDHEN, SYDVKM. V gave up 6 bases and J gave up 5 bases, with 16 bases separating them. The CDR3 nucleotides read TGTGCCAGCAGGCCGGCGGGGGCGGGGTATGGCTACACCTTC. Its protein is CASRPAGAGYGYTF.

The chain has TRBV15 and TRBJ1-1, with D hard to call. This CDR3 is built from 13 residues. Germline CDR1 reads LNHNV; CDR2 reads YYDKDF (reference sequence). Trimming removed 2 bases from V and 1 base from J, with 5 bases in between. In DNA form, the CDR3 reads TGTGCCACCAGCAGACTAGGGAACACTGAAGCTTTCTTT. Translating gives CATSRLGNTEAFF.

This CDR3 reads CASSMGQGRRNTQYF. The CDR3 DNA is TGTGCCAGTAGTATGGGACAGGGGAGGAGGAATACGCAGTATTTT. V usage is TRBV19 and J usage is TRBJ2-3, with TRBD1 identical over 10 bases. V was clipped by 3 bases and J by 7 bases; unmatched bases: 7. Per germline, CDR1 LNHDA and CDR2 SQIVND (reference sequence). CDR3 length: 15 amino acids.

The gene calls are TRBV23-1 and TRBJ2-3, with unresolved D. TRBV23-1 is an open reading frame whose function is uncertain. The germline V and J ends were trimmed by 8 bases and 2 bases, with 17 bases remaining between them. The CDR3 sequence is 15 residues long. CDR3: CASSVDWPPTDTQYF. CDR3 in DNA: TGCGCCAGCTCCGTCGACTGGCCTCCCACAGATACGCAGTATTTT.

This chain's CDR3 is CASSSVDRLYGYTF. The DNA of the CDR3 is TGTGCCAGCAGTTCCGTCGACAGGCTCTATGGCTACACCTTC. The V call is TRBV6-5, the J call TRBJ1-2; a possible D gene is TRBD1 (6 bases). The CDR3 length is 14 residues. The germline V and J ends were trimmed by 4 bases and 4 bases, with 13 bases remaining between them. Per the germline V gene, CDR1 is MNHEY and CDR2 is SVGAGI.

This clone was seen only once. This chain joins TRBV27 and TRBJ1-5; D unresolved. The CDR3 extends over 13 amino acids. Germline CDR1 MNHEY, CDR2 SMNVEV (reference sequence). V was cut by 2 bases and J by 4 bases, with 6 bases left in between. The CDR3 loop is CASSLVSNQPQHF. CDR3 in DNA: TGTGCCAGCAGTTTAGTGTCTAATCAGCCCCAGCATTTT.

The chain recombines TRBV11-3 with TRBJ2-3; 11 positions match TRBD1. This CDR3 region has 15 residues. The J segment lost 5 bases and the V segment lost 5 bases, leaving 6 bases of the junction unmatched. In germline, CDR1 is SGHNT, CDR2 YENEEA. The CDR3 reads CASSARDRGEDTQYF. CDR3 sequence (DNA): TGTGCCAGCAGCGCCCGGGACAGGGGGGAAGATACGCAGTATTTT.

The V gene is TRBV7-9, the J gene TRBJ1-2; TRBD1 might be the D (5 bases). The CDR3 has 15 residues. Per the germline V gene, CDR1 is SEHNR and CDR2 is FQNEAQ (reference sequence). Between the trimmed V and J ends, which lost 2 bases and 4 bases, there was a span of 14 bases. The CDR3 loop reads CASSLTGGATYGYTF. CDR3 coding DNA: TGTGCCAGCAGCTTAACAGGCGGAGCCACCTATGGCTACACCTTC.

This chain uses TRBV9 with TRBJ1-4; D uncertain. This CDR3 is 15 amino acids long. Per the germline V gene, CDR1 is SGDLS and CDR2 is YYNGEE. Trimming cost V 0 bases and J 8 bases, with 14 bases left between them. CDR3 DNA: TGTGCCAGCAGCGTAGGAGGGTCCTTAACCGAAAAACTGTTTTTT. Amino acid sequence: CASSVGGSLTEKLFF.

The chain is built from TRBV28 and TRBJ1-2; TRBD1 is a possible D gene (6 bases). The V and J ends lost 4 bases and 8 bases respectively, with 29 bases between them. Germline V gene sequence: CDR1 MDHEN, CDR2 SYDVKM. The length of the CDR3 is 18 residues. DNA of the CDR3: TGTGCCAGCAGTTATAATCGCCCTACAGGGATTCGAAGTAACGGCTACACCTTC. It specifies CASSYNRPTGIRSNGYTF.

This chain links TRBV30 with TRBJ1-2, with D unclear. The CDR3 contains 11 residues. The V gene lost 2 bases and the J gene lost 5 bases, with 6 bases spanning the gap. Germline loops: CDR1 GTSNPN, CDR2 SVGIG (reference sequence). For the CDR3, the DNA is TGTGCCTGGAGTTCCCCGTATGGCTACACCTTC. Amino acids: CAWSSPYGYTF.

This chain links TRBV6-1 with TRBJ1-6, with a tentative D call TRBD1 (5 bases). Trimming removed 1 base at V and 8 bases at J, with 15 bases between. CDR3 length: 16 residues. The germline V gene has CDR1 MNHNS and CDR2 SASEGT. Here the CDR3 DNA reads TGTGCCAGCAGTGAAGTTGCGACAGAATTTTATTCACCCCTCCACTTT. Translated: CASSEVATEFYSPLHF.